The T cell receptor beta chain under discussion was sequenced for a study of ipilimumab plus nivolumab after autologous stem cell transplantation. At the level of the study: Median doses per patient: a few ipilimumab, under 10 nivolumab. The DLBCL cohort had primary refractory and relapsed disease, with 18-month progression-free survival of roughly 86% and 30%.

Starting 14 to 28 days after autologous transplant, ipilimumab 1 mg/kg was given. V gave up 10 bases and J gave up 3 bases, with 9 bases separating them. This CDR3 is 11 amino acids long. Per germline, CDR1 SEHNR and CDR2 FQNEAQ (reference sequence). Produced via immunoSEQ multiplex PCR; TCRdb's table is partial and in-frame only. The sample contains around 21,000 clones, around 80% of which appear only once. General study results and limits: Per the authors, repertoire, Treg and microbiota data justify further study.

For this clone: The antigen is unknown.

This TCR was sampled from a male donor with diffuse large B-cell lymphoma. The source was PBMCs, collected in a trial of ipilimumab plus nivolumab as post-transplant consolidation. This chain links TRBV7-9 with TRBJ1-1, with a weak D call TRBD1 (6 bases). The CDR3 sequence: CATGQYTEAFF. CDR3 DNA sequence: TGTGCCACAGGACAGTACACTGAAGCTTTCTTT.